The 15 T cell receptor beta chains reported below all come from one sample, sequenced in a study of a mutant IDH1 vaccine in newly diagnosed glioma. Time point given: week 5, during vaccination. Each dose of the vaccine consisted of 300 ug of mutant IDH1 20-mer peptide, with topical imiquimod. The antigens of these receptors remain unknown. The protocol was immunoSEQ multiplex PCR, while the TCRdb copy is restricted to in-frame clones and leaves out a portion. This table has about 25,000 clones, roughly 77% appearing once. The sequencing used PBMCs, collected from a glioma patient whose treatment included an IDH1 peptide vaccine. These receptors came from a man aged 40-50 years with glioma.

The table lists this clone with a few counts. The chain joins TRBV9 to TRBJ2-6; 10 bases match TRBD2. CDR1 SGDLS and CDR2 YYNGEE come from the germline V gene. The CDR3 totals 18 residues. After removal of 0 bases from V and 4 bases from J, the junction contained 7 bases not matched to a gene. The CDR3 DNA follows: TGTGCCAGCAGCGTAGCGGCTAGCGGGAGTCCCGGGGCCAACGTCCTGACTTTC. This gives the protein CASSVAASGSPGANVLTF. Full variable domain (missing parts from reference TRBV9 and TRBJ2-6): DSGVTQTPKHLITATGQRVTLRCSPRSGDLSVYWYQQSLDQGLQFLIQYYNGEERAKGNILERFSAQQFPDLHSELNLSSLELGDSALYFCASSVAASGSPGANVLTFGAGSRLTVL.

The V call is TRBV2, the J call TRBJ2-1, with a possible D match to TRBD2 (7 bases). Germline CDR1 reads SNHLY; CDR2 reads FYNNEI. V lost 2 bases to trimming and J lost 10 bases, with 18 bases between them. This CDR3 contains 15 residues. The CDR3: CASSEQAGLGGEQFF. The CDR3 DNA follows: TGTGCCAGCAGTGAACAAGCGGGGCTAGGGGGGGAGCAGTTCTTC.

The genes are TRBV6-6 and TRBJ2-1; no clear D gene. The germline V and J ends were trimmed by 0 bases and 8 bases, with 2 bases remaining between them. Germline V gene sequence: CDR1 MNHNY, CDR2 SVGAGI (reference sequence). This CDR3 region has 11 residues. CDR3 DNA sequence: TGTGCCAGCAGTTACTCGGATGAGCAGTTCTTC. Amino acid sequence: CASSYSDEQFF.

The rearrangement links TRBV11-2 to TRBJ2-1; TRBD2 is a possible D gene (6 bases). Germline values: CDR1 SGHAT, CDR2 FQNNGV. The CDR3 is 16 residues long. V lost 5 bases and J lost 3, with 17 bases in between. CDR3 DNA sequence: TGTGCCAGCAGCCGCGGGGCCAGTCTCAACTACAATGAGCAGTTCTTC. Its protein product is CASSRGASLNYNEQFF.

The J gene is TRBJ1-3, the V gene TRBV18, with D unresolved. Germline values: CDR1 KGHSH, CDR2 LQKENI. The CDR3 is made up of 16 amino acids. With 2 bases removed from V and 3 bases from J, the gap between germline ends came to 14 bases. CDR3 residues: CASSPYNQEGGNTIYF. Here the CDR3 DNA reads TGTGCCAGCTCACCATACAACCAGGAAGGTGGAAACACCATATATTTT.

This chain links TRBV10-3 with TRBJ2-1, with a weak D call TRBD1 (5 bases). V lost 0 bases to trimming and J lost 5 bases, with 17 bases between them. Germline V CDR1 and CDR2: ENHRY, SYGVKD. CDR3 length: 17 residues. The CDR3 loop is CAISESVMVLGDNEQFF. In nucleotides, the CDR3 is TGTGCCATCAGTGAGTCAGTGATGGTCTTAGGGGACAATGAGCAGTTCTTC.

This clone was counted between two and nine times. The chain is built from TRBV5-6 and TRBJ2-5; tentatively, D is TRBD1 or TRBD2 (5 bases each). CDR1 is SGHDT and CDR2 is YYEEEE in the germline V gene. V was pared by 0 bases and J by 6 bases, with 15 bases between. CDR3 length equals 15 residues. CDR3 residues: CASSLVRDGRKTQYF. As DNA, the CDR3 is TGTGCCAGCAGCTTGGTCCGGGACGGCCGCAAGACCCAGTACTTC.

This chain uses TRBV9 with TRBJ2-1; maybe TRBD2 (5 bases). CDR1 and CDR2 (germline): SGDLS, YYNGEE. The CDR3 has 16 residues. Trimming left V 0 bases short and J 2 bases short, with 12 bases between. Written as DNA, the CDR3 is TGTGCCAGCAGCGTAGAGCCCAGCGGACCCTACAATGAGCAGTTCTTC. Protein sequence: CASSVEPSGPYNEQFF.

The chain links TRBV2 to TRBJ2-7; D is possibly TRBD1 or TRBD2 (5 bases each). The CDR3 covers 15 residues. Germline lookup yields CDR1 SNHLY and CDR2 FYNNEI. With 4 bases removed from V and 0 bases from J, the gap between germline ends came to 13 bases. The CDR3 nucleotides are TGTGCCAGCAGTGTTAGAGGGGTCACCTCCTACGAGCAGTACTTC. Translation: CASSVRGVTSYEQYF.

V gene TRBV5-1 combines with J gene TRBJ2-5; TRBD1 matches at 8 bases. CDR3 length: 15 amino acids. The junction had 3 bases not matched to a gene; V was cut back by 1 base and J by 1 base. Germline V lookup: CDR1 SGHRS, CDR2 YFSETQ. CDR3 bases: TGCGCCAGCAGCTTGTCCAGGGGGCCCCAAGAGACCCAGTACTTC. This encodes CASSLSRGPQETQYF.

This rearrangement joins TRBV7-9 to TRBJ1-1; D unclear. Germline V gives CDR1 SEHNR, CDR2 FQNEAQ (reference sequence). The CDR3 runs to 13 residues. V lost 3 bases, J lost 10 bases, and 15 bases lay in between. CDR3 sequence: CASSFPGNIVAFF. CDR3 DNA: TGTGCCAGCAGCTTCCCCGGCAACATTGTAGCTTTCTTT.

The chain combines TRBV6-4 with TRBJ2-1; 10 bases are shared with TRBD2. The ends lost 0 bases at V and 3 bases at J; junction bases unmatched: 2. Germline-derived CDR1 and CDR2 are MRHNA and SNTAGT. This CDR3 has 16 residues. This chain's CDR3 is CASSDSGTSDYNEQFF. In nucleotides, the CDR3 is TGTGCCAGCAGTGACTCGGGGACTAGCGACTACAATGAGCAGTTCTTC.

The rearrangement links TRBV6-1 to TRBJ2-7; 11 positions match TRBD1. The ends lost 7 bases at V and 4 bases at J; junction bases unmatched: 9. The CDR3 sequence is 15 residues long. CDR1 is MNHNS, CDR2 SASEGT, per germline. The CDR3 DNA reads TGTGCCAGCAACCTCTATGGACAGGGGGCTTACGAGCAGTACGTC. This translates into CASNLYGQGAYEQYV.

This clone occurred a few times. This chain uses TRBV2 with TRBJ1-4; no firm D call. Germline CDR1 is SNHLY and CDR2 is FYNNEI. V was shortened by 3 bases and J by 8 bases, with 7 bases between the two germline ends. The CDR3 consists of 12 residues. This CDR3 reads CASSDMWEKLFF. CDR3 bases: TGTGCCAGCAGTGATATGTGGGAAAAACTGTTTTTT. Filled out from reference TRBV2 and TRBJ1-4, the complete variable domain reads EPEVTQTPSHQVTQMGQEVILRCVPISNHLYFYWYRQILGQKVEFLVSFYNNEISEKSEIFDDQFSVERPDGSNFTLKIRSTKLEDSAMYFCASSDMWEKLFFGSGTQLSVL.

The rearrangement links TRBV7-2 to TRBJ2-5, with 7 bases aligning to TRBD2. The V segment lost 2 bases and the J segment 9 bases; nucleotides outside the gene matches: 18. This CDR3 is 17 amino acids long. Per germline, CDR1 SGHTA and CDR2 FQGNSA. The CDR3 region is CASSLSLSLSGREAQYF. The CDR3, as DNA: TGTGCCAGCAGCTTATCTTTATCTCTTTCCGGTCGGGAGGCCCAGTACTTC.